This T cell receptor beta chain originates from a study of shared T cell receptors in the human thymus. TCRdb's copy holds only in-frame clones and misses some; the assay was immunoSEQ multiplex PCR. Of some 640,000 clones listed, roughly 86% are singletons. This clone appeared a few times. This CDR3 is built from 16 residues. In germline, CDR1 is LGHNA, CDR2 YNFKEQ. The ends were cut back, 4 bases at V and 2 bases at J, with 18 bases in the middle. These data were also filed under a second study, of human thymus T cells. This second study notes: Thymus pieces cut out during corrective heart surgery were the tissue that was used.

The sequencing input was thymocytes. V usage is TRBV4-2 and J usage is TRBJ2-7; TRBD1 might be the D (6 bases). The TCR was taken from a boy in the first two years of life with a congenital heart defect. This CDR3 is CASSPIRAQGPYEQYF. The CDR3 coding sequence is TGTGCCAGCAGCCCTATCCGGGCCCAGGGGCCCTACGAGCAGTACTTC.